This T cell receptor (beta chain) stems from a study of T cell responses to AZD1222 COVID-19 vaccine. This CDR3 has 16 residues. Per germline, CDR1 SGHDT and CDR2 YYEEEE. J gave up 1 base and V 0 bases, and 5 bases lay outside the gene matches. Libraries were prepared by immunoSEQ multiplex PCR; TCRdb keeps only in-frame clonotypes and omits some of them. The sample has approximately 150,000 clones, 90% to 95% seen once. This material consisted of peripheral blood, taken on day 0 of AZD1222 vaccination. The rearrangement links TRBV5-6 to TRBJ2-3; 7 bases are a match to TRBD1. The receptor's source is an adult in good health. CDR3 nucleotide sequence: TGTGCCAGCAGCTTGGTAGGGGGCGTAGGCACAGATACGCAGTATTTT. Its protein product is CASSLVGGVGTDTQYF. The full variable domain, with the rest looked up from reference TRBV5-6 and TRBJ2-3, is DAGVTQSPTHLIKTRGQQVTLRCSPKSGHDTVSWYQQALGQGPQFIFQYYEEEERQRGNFPDRFSGHQFPNYSSELNVNALLLGDSALYLCASSLVGGVGTDTQYFGPGTRLTVL.